This record covers a single TCR beta chain. CDR1 ENHRY and CDR2 SYGVKD come from the germline V gene. The ends lost 2 bases at V and 8 bases at J; junction bases unmatched: 6. This CDR3 is built from 14 residues. TCRdb's copy holds only in-frame clones and misses some; the assay was immunoSEQ multiplex PCR. Among roughly 30,000 clones listed, about 88% were seen once. The data are from a study of T cell changes during pregnancy in multiple sclerosis. J is TRBJ2-1 and V is TRBV10-3; the match to TRBD2 covers 7 bases. Sequencing was performed on CD8+ T cells from peripheral blood mononuclear cells, taken after pregnancy. This clonotype was sampled from a female donor with multiple sclerosis, enrolled in a pregnancy study. The CDR3 sequence: CAISEGLGEDEQFF. The CDR3 DNA follows: TGTGCCATCAGTGAGGGACTAGGGGAGGATGAGCAGTTCTTC.